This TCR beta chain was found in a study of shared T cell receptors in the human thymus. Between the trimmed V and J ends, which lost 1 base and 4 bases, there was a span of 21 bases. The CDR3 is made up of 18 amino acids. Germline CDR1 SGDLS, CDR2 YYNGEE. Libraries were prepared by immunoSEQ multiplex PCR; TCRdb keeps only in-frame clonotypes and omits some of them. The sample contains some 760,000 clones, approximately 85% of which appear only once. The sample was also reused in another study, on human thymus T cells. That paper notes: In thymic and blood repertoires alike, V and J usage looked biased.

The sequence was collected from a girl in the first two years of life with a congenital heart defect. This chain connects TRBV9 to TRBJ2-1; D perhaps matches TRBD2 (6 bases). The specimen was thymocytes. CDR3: CASSVNMGTGDLYNEQFF. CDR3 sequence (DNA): TGTGCCAGCAGCGTAAACATGGGGACGGGGGATCTTTACAATGAGCAGTTCTTC.